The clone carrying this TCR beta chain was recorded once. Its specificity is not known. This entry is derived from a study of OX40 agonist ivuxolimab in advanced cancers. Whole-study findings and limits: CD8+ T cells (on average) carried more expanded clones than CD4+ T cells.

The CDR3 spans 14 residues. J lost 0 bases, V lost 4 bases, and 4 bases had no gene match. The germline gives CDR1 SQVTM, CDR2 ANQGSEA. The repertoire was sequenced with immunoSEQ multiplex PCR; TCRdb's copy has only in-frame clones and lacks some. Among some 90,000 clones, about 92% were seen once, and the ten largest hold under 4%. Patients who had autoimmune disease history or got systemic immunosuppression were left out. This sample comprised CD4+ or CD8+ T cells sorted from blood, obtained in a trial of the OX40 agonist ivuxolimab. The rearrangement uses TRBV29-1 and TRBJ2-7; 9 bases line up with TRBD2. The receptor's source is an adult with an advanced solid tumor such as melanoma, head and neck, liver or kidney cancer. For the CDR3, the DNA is TGCAGCGTTGGAGGCGGGGGGGCCTCCTACGAGCAGTACTTC. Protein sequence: CSVGGGGASYEQYF.